Below are 10 T cell receptor beta chains sequenced from a single sample in a study of T cells expressing NK-cell markers. TCRdb re-called the 5' RACE reads and catalogs CDR3 proteins one per entry, DNA excluded. Recorded for this sample: around 470,000 distinct CDR3 sequences. The source material was blood T cells: a sorted CD56 or NKG2C T cell subset, CD4+ or CD8+ T cells, or bulk PBMC T cells (not recorded which). All receptors come from a woman in her fifties or sixties in good health.

The V and J genes are TRBV5-1 and TRBJ1-2; the D call of TRBD1 rests on TCRdb alone, since no DNA is present to check it. CDR1 is SGHRS and CDR2 is YFSETQ in the germline V gene. This CDR3 has 17 residues. The CDR3 sequence is CASSLGQDRANNYGYTF.

The chain links TRBV25-1 to TRBJ1-1. The CDR3 is 13 amino acids. Germline-derived CDR1 and CDR2 are MGHDK and SYGVNS. The chain's CDR3 is CASSGLNPTEAFF. The full variable domain, with the rest looked up from reference TRBV25-1 and TRBJ1-1, is EADIYQTPRYLVIGTGKKITLECSQTMGHDKMYWYQQDPGMELHLIHYSYGVNSTEKGDLSSESTVSRIRTEHFPLTLESARPSHTSQYLCASSGLNPTEAFFGQGTRLTVV.

The chain couples TRBV6-2 or TRBV6-3 to TRBJ2-2; TCRdb lists TRBD1, though no DNA is available to test this call. Per the germline V gene, CDR1 is MNHEY and CDR2 is SVGEGT. The CDR3 covers 14 residues. This CDR3 is CASSYGPGTGELFF.

The J gene is TRBJ2-1, the V gene TRBV12-3 or TRBV12-4; TCRdb lists TRBD2, though no DNA is available to test this call. This CDR3 has 15 amino acids. The CDR3 loop reads CASSLSVAGGYEQFF.

The chain employs TRBV7-9 and TRBJ2-1; TCRdb selects TRBD1, and the lack of DNA leaves this call unchecked. The CDR3 contains 15 residues. Germline V gene data show CDR1 as SEHNR and CDR2 as FQNEAQ (reference sequence). CDR3 in amino acids: CASSLGGAGQNEQFF.

The V call is TRBV5-1, the J call TRBJ2-2; TCRdb proposes TRBD1, but this gene call is untestable without DNA. The CDR3 extends over 17 amino acids. Germline V lookup: CDR1 SGHRS, CDR2 YFSETQ. The CDR3 here is CASSLEGELLTAGELFF.

The chain employs TRBV5-1 and TRBJ2-7; TCRdb's D gene call, TRBD2, goes unchecked for lack of DNA. CDR1 SGHRS and CDR2 YFSETQ come from the germline V gene. The CDR3 runs to 16 residues. CDR3 amino acids: CASSPLTSGGVDEQYF.

The chain employs TRBV19 and TRBJ1-5; with no DNA, the TCRdb D assignment of TRBD1 cannot be verified. In germline, CDR1 is LNHDA, CDR2 SQIVND (reference sequence). The CDR3 runs to 13 residues. The CDR3 loop is CASSMGRDQPQHF.

The chain has TRBV11-3 and TRBJ2-1; TCRdb selects TRBD1, and the lack of DNA leaves this call unchecked. The germline V gene encodes CDR1 SGHNT and CDR2 YENEEA. This CDR3 comprises 14 residues. CDR3 in amino acids: CASSTRRGQGEQFF.

The chain joins TRBV5-1 to TRBJ1-5; absent DNA, TCRdb's TRBD1 call cannot be checked. Germline values: CDR1 SGHRS, CDR2 YFSETQ. The CDR3 has 15 residues. The CDR3 protein is CASSFTGTANQPQHF. Supplemented by reference TRBV5-1 and TRBJ1-5, the full variable domain reads KAGVTQTPRYLIKTRGQQVTLSCSPISGHRSVSWYQQTPGQGLQFLFEYFSETQRNKGNFPGRFSGRQFSNSRSEMNVSTLELGDSALYLCASSFTGTANQPQHFGDGTRLSIL.